The present T cell receptor beta chain was sequenced within a study of technical replicates of blood from a handful of donors. The CDR3 spans 13 residues. Trimming left V 3 bases short and J 11 bases short, with 20 bases between. Per the germline V gene, CDR1 is GTSNPN and CDR2 is SVGIG (reference sequence). Profiling relied on immunoSEQ multiplex PCR, and the TCRdb table lists in-frame clones only, not all of them. The sample records 70,000 to 95,000 clones, 94% being singletons. The TCR sequence derives from a human donor in good health. The chain links TRBV30 to TRBJ2-7; weak D call: TRBD1 (5 bases). The specimen was T cells isolated from PBMCs. The DNA for the CDR3 is TGTGCCTGGAGCCCCACCCGGCAGGGTGATGAGTACTTC. This gives the protein CAWSPTRQGDEYF.